A single sample is the source of the 32 T cell receptor beta chains below, sequenced in a study of T cell responses to AZD1222 COVID-19 vaccine. Produced via immunoSEQ multiplex PCR; TCRdb's table is partial and in-frame only. The sample includes about 120,000 clones, 92% of them seen just once. Source: peripheral blood, taken on day 0 of AZD1222 vaccination. Receptors were obtained from an adult in good health.

CDR3 coding DNA: TGTGCCAGCAGCTTAGGGGGGGACCTGAACACTGAAGCTTTCTTT. Residues: CASSLGGDLNTEAFF. V usage is TRBV7-9 and J usage is TRBJ1-1; tentatively, D is TRBD1 (5 bases). The CDR3 runs to 15 residues. The V end lost 1 base, the J end lost 0 bases, and 9 bases lay between the germline ends. Germline lookup yields CDR1 SEHNR and CDR2 FQNEAQ (reference sequence).

This clone occurred once. This chain uses TRBV11-2 with TRBJ2-3; 7 nucleotides align to TRBD2. V gave up 10 bases and J gave up 2 bases; unmatched junction bases: 15. This CDR3 is 16 amino acids long. CDR1 and CDR2 from the germline V gene are SGHAT and FQNNGV. The CDR3 DNA follows: TGTGCCACCCGGAGTAGCGGGCGAGGTTTCACAGATACGCAGTATTTT. This gives the protein CATRSSGRGFTDTQYF.

The chain combines TRBV7-2 with TRBJ2-5; D may be TRBD2 (6 bases). Trimming stripped 2 bases from V and 3 bases from J, with 10 bases between. This CDR3 is 14 amino acids long. Per the germline V gene, CDR1 is SGHTA and CDR2 is FQGNSA. The CDR3 DNA reads as TGTGCCAGCAGCTTATATTCTAGCGAAGAGACCCAGTACTTC. This codes for CASSLYSSEETQYF.

The V gene is TRBV28, the J gene TRBJ1-2; 7 bases map to TRBD1. The length of the CDR3 is 14 residues. With V trimmed by 8 bases and J by 3 bases, 9 bases remained unmatched. CDR1 and CDR2 from the germline V gene are MDHEN and SYDVKM. CDR3 DNA sequence: TGTGCCAGCGCGAGACAGGGTGAACACTATGGCTACACCTTC. Translated, it gives CASARQGEHYGYTF.

This chain uses TRBV3-1 (or the pseudogene TRBV3-2) with TRBJ1-4; tentative D call: TRBD1 (6 bases). The CDR3 covers 13 residues. V dropped 6 bases and J dropped 6 bases, with 11 bases sitting between them. From germline, CDR1 is LGHDT and CDR2 YNNKEL (reference sequence). CDR3 sequence (DNA): TGTGCCAGCAGGGGGACATATCATGAAAAACTGTTTTTT. It is translated as CASRGTYHEKLFF.

The V gene is TRBV5-6, the J gene TRBJ1-4; 8 bases line up with TRBD1. CDR3 size: 14 residues. CDR1 and CDR2 (germline): SGHDT, YYEEEE. With V trimmed by 4 bases and J by 6 bases, 5 bases remained unmatched. CDR3 DNA sequence: TGTGCCAGCAGCCAGGACAGGGCGGATGAAAAACTGTTTTTT. Protein product: CASSQDRADEKLFF.

The chain employs TRBV28 and TRBJ1-4; D is possibly TRBD1 (6 bases). Trimming stripped 10 bases from V and 0 bases from J, with 15 bases between. This CDR3 is 15 amino acids long. Per germline, CDR1 MDHEN and CDR2 SYDVKM. Here the CDR3 reads CATCPGGATNEKLFF. CDR3 nucleotides: TGTGCCACCTGTCCTGGGGGCGCAACTAATGAAAAACTGTTTTTT.

The rearrangement joins TRBV6-1 to TRBJ1-6; D perhaps matches TRBD1 (5 bases). CDR1 and CDR2 (germline): MNHNS, SASEGT. V lost 4 bases to trimming and J lost 8 bases, with 18 bases between them. The CDR3 is 16 amino acids. This CDR3 is CASSARQIPGDSPLHF. Written as DNA, the CDR3 is TGTGCCAGCAGTGCCCGACAGATTCCGGGGGATTCACCCCTCCACTTT.

This chain uses TRBV3-1 (or the pseudogene TRBV3-2) with TRBJ1-2; 8 nucleotides agree with TRBD1. The CDR3 extends over 14 amino acids. Unmatched junction bases numbered 2, after V lost 1 base and J lost 4 bases. Germline V gene sequence: CDR1 LGHDT, CDR2 YNNKEL (reference sequence). Here the CDR3 DNA reads TGTGCCAGCAGCCAAGGGACAGGGAGCTATGGCTACACCTTC. It is translated as CASSQGTGSYGYTF.

V gene TRBV2 combines with J gene TRBJ1-2; D not certain. The CDR3 runs 14 residues. Trimming pared 4 bases from V and 4 bases from J, leaving 13 bases between. Germline V CDR1 and CDR2: SNHLY, FYNNEI. CDR3 sequence: CASSGFQSLYGYTF. CDR3 nucleotides: TGTGCCAGCAGTGGATTTCAGTCGCTCTATGGCTACACCTTC.

The chain links TRBV27 to TRBJ1-2; 9 nucleotides line up with TRBD1. CDR3 length equals 14 residues. Germline V gene lookup returns CDR1 MNHEY and CDR2 SMNVEV (reference sequence). After removal of 5 bases from V and 5 bases from J, the junction contained 6 bases not matched to a gene. The CDR3 nucleotides are TGTGCCAGCAGTATAACAGGGGGCGCGTATGGCTACACCTTC. This codes for CASSITGGAYGYTF.

The chain has TRBV24-1 and TRBJ2-2, with 8 positions matching TRBD1. Losses at the gene ends were 7 bases for V and 0 bases for J; bases not matched to a gene: 6. This CDR3 is built from 16 residues. Germline-derived CDR1 and CDR2 are KGHDR and SFDVKD. The CDR3 DNA reads as TGTGCCACCAGCGCCGGACAGGGCGCGAACACCGGGGAGCTGTTTTTT. This codes for CATSAGQGANTGELFF.

This clone was found once. This chain joins TRBV9 and TRBJ1-2, with 7 bases matching TRBD1. The CDR3 runs 16 residues. The V and J ends lost 4 bases and 3 bases, in that order; junction bases with no gene match: 12. From germline, CDR1 is SGDLS and CDR2 YYNGEE. The chain's CDR3 is CASSSRTGRLDYGYTF. The CDR3 DNA follows: TGTGCCAGCAGCTCCCGGACAGGACGATTAGACTATGGCTACACCTTC.

This sequence joins TRBV19 and TRBJ1-6; 7 nucleotides line up with TRBD1. The CDR3 extends over 14 amino acids. Trimming removed 9 bases from V and 5 bases from J; junction bases left unmatched: 7. From germline, CDR1 is LNHDA and CDR2 SQIVND (reference sequence). The chain's CDR3 is CASANRGNNSPLHF. DNA for the CDR3: TGTGCCAGCGCTAACAGGGGAAATAATTCACCCCTCCACTTT.

The J gene is TRBJ2-7, the V gene TRBV6-2 or TRBV6-3; tentatively, D is TRBD1 (5 bases). With 0 bases removed from V and 1 base from J, the gap between germline ends came to 16 bases. CDR1 and CDR2 from the germline V gene are MNHEY and SVGEGT. This CDR3 is 17 amino acids long. In nucleotides, the CDR3 is TGTGCCAGCAGTTACTCACGGATCGGGCAGGGTTCCTACGAGCAGTACTTC. Residues: CASSYSRIGQGSYEQYF.

This clone was seen just once. The rearrangement uses TRBV6-2 or TRBV6-3 and TRBJ1-1; a weak D match, TRBD1 (5 bases). V was trimmed by 4 bases and J by 1 base, leaving 13 bases between them. Germline loops: CDR1 MNHEY, CDR2 SVGEGT. This CDR3 is built from 15 residues. The CDR3: CASSSLRQQNTEAFF. CDR3 sequence (DNA): TGTGCCAGCAGTTCCCTCCGACAGCAGAACACTGAAGCTTTCTTT.

The chain uses TRBV7-2 and TRBJ2-7, with D unclear. The CDR3 spans 12 residues. Germline CDR1 SGHTA, CDR2 FQGNSA. V lost 3 bases to trimming and J lost 4 bases, with 7 bases between them. CDR3 protein: CASSFKKYEQYF. DNA of the CDR3: TGTGCCAGCAGCTTCAAGAAGTACGAGCAGTACTTC.

The rearrangement uses TRBV6-2 or TRBV6-3 and TRBJ1-2; no firm D call. Trimming took off 0 bases at V and 8 bases at J, with 16 bases between the two ends. Germline V gene lookup returns CDR1 MNHEY and CDR2 SVGEGT. CDR3 size: 15 residues. CDR3 DNA: TGTGCCAGCAGTTACTCGTACGGAGGCTGGGAGGGCTACACCTTC. Protein: CASSYSYGGWEGYTF.

V is TRBV7-9 and J is TRBJ2-7; 7 bases fit TRBD1. After removal of 6 bases from V and 3 bases from J, the junction contained 2 bases not matched to a gene. Germline assignment: CDR1 SEHNR and CDR2 FQNEAQ (reference sequence). The CDR3 consists of 12 residues. CDR3 DNA sequence: TGTGCCAGCAGGGGACAGTACTACGAGCAGTACTTC. Amino acids: CASRGQYYEQYF.

The chain recombines TRBV19 with TRBJ1-5; the D gene is possibly TRBD1 (6 bases). With 2 bases removed from V and 8 bases from J, the gap between germline ends came to 13 bases. The germline V gene has CDR1 LNHDA and CDR2 SQIVND (reference sequence). The CDR3 has 14 amino acids. CDR3 sequence reads: CASSILGGLKPQHF. The CDR3 DNA reads TGTGCCAGTAGTATACTGGGGGGCCTTAAGCCCCAGCATTTT. The full variable domain, its missing parts supplied by reference TRBV19 and TRBJ1-5, is DGGITQSPKYLFRKEGQNVTLSCEQNLNHDAMYWYRQDPGQGLRLIYYSQIVNDFQKGDIAEGYSVSREKKESFPLTVTSAQKNPTAFYLCASSILGGLKPQHFGDGTRLSIL.

V and J are TRBV6-5 and TRBJ1-1; D perhaps matches TRBD1 (5 bases). The CDR3 sequence is 14 residues long. Trimming removed 0 bases at V and 7 bases at J, with 12 bases between. The germline V gene has CDR1 MNHEY and CDR2 SVGAGI. The CDR3 here is CASSYSSGRFEAFF. The CDR3 nucleotides are TGTGCCAGCAGTTACTCGTCGGGGCGTTTTGAAGCTTTCTTT.

DNA for the CDR3: TGTGCCAGCAGCCCCCACCCCGATTCTGGAACCGGGGAGCTGTTTTTT. It is translated as CASSPHPDSGTGELFF. The chain has TRBV11-2 and TRBJ2-2; D not resolved. Germline loops: CDR1 SGHAT, CDR2 FQNNGV. The CDR3 has 16 residues. V was clipped by 5 bases and J by 5 bases, with 18 bases between them.

The J gene is TRBJ1-2, the V gene TRBV6-2 or TRBV6-3; D not resolved. The length of the CDR3 is 13 residues. Germline CDR1 and CDR2: MNHEY and SVGEGT. Trimming pared 6 bases from V and 6 bases from J, leaving 14 bases between. The CDR3 DNA reads as TGTGCCAGCAGCCAACACCATAGGGATGGCTACACCTTC. Translating it yields CASSQHHRDGYTF.

The rearrangement links TRBV19 to TRBJ2-2, with 10 bases fitting TRBD1. With 7 bases clipped from V and 5 bases from J, the junction kept 13 bases outside the gene matches. Germline CDR1 is LNHDA and CDR2 is SQIVND (reference sequence). The CDR3 is 17 amino acids. CDR3: CASTSRERTGGTGELFF. DNA for the CDR3: TGTGCCAGTACCTCAAGGGAGCGGACAGGGGGAACCGGGGAGCTGTTTTTT.

This rearrangement joins TRBV3-1 (or the pseudogene TRBV3-2) to TRBJ1-1; possible D gene TRBD1, 5 bases. CDR3 length equals 13 residues. CDR1 is LGHDT and CDR2 is YNNKEL in the germline V gene (reference sequence). The germline V and J ends were trimmed by 5 bases and 5 bases, with 12 bases remaining between them. CDR3: CASSWAQGTEAFF. CDR3 in DNA: TGTGCCAGCAGCTGGGCGCAGGGAACTGAAGCTTTCTTT.

For the CDR3, the DNA is TGTGCCAGCAGCTTAGATACAACGCCCGGGGAGCTGTTTTTT. It translates to CASSLDTTPGELFF. This chain links TRBV7-8 with TRBJ2-2; no definite D call. The CDR3 sequence is 14 residues long. The ends were cut back, 1 base at V and 6 bases at J, with 9 bases in the middle. Per the germline V gene, CDR1 is SGHVS and CDR2 is FQNEAQ.

The chain is built from TRBV7-2 and TRBJ2-7; 8 nucleotides line up with TRBD1. The length of the CDR3 is 14 residues. The V segment lost 8 bases and the J segment 4 bases; nucleotides outside the gene matches: 10. Germline V gene sequence: CDR1 SGHTA, CDR2 FQGNSA. CDR3 nucleotides: TGTGCCAGCTGTCAGGGGGCTTTTTCGTACGAGCAGTACTTC. This translates into CASCQGAFSYEQYF.

The chain employs TRBV23-1 and TRBJ1-5; 7 bases are shared with TRBD1. Being an ORF, TRBV23-1 has a function that is uncertain. The CDR3 has 14 residues. J gave up 5 bases and V 2 bases, and 3 bases lay outside the gene matches. The CDR3 coding sequence is TGCGCCAGCAGTCAACGACAGGGTTATCAGCCCCAGCATTTT. Translated: CASSQRQGYQPQHF.

The CDR3 sequence is CASSWTSGRANNEQFF. The CDR3 region has the DNA TGTGCCAGCAGTTGGACTAGCGGGAGGGCCAACAATGAGCAGTTCTTC. The chain carries TRBV6-2 or TRBV6-3 and TRBJ2-1, with 15 bases aligning to TRBD2. Trimming took 4 bases from V and 5 from J; bases not matched to a gene: 3. Looked up from germline, CDR1 is MNHEY and CDR2 is SVGEGT. This CDR3 contains 16 residues.

The rearrangement links TRBV5-8 to TRBJ1-5; tentatively, D is TRBD1 (5 bases). The V end was cut by 4 bases, the J end by 5 bases, with 16 bases between. Germline V gives CDR1 SGHTS, CDR2 YDEGEE. The CDR3 sequence is 15 residues long. CDR3 nucleotide sequence: TGTGCCAGCAGCCCCGGACAAAGACGGGATCAGCCCCAGCATTTT. Its protein is CASSPGQRRDQPQHF.

The chain employs TRBV27 and TRBJ2-7, with D possibly called TRBD1 or TRBD2 (6 bases each). Looked up from germline, CDR1 is MNHEY and CDR2 is SMNVEV (reference sequence). CDR3 length: 13 residues. V lost 4 bases and J lost 6, with 13 bases in between. CDR3 amino acids: CASSWSGGGEQYF. CDR3 bases: TGTGCCAGCAGTTGGTCCGGGGGCGGCGAGCAGTACTTC.

V is TRBV6-2 or TRBV6-3 and J is TRBJ2-5, with 9 bases matching TRBD2. V lost 0 bases, J lost 4 bases, and 12 bases stayed unmatched. Germline values: CDR1 MNHEY, CDR2 SVGEGT. The CDR3 length is 18 residues. The chain's CDR3 is CASSYSRRLADPGETQYF. The CDR3 DNA reads TGTGCCAGCAGTTACTCGAGACGACTAGCGGACCCGGGAGAGACCCAGTACTTC.